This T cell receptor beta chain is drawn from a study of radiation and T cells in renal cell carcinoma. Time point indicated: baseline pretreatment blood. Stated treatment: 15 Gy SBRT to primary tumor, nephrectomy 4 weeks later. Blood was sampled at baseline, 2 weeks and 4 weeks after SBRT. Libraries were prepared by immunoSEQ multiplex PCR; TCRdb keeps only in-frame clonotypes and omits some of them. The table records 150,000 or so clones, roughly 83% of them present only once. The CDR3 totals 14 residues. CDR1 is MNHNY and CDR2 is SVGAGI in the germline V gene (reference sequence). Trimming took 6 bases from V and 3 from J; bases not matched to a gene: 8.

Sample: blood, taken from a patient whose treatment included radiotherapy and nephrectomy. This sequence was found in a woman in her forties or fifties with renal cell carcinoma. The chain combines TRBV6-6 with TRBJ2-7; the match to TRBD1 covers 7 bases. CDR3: CASRPGTVDYEQYF. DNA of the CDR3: TGTGCCAGCAGGCCCGGGACAGTCGACTACGAGCAGTACTTC.